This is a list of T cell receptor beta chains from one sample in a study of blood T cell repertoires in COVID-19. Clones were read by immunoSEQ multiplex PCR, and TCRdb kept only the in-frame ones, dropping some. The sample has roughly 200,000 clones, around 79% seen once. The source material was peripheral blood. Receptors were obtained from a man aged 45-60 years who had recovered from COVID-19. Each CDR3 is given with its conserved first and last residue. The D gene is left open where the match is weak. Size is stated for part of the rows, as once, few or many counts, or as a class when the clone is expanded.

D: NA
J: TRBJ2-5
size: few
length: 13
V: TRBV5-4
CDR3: CASSFPGEETQYF
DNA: TGTGCCAGCAGCTTTCCAGGGGAAGAGACCCAGTACTTC

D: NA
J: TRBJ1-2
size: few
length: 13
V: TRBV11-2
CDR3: CASSLGQHYGYTF
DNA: TGTGCCAGCAGCCTCGGACAGCACTATGGCTACACCTTC

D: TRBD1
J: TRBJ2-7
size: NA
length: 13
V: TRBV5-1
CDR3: CASSAGTGFEQYF
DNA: TGCGCCAGCAGCGCCGGGACAGGGTTTGAGCAGTACTTC

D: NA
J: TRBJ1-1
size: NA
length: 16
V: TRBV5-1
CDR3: CASSLVGGSLNTEAFF
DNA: TGCGCCAGCAGCTTGGTTGGAGGCAGTCTGAACACTGAAGCTTTCTTT

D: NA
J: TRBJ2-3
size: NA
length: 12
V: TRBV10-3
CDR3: CAISVESDTQYF
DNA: TGTGCCATCAGTGTGGAGTCAGATACGCAGTATTTT

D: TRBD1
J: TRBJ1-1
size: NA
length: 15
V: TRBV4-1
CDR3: CASSPGQGMDTEAFF
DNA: TGCGCCAGCAGCCCCGGACAGGGGATGGACACTGAAGCTTTCTTT

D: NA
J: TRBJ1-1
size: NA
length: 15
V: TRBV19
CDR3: CASSVSLIMNTEAFF
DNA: TGTGCCAGTAGTGTCAGTCTTATCATGAACACTGAAGCTTTCTTT

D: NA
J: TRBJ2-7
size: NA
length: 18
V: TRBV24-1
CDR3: CATSDYRQVLTFVYEQYF
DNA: TGTGCCACCAGTGACTACCGACAGGTTCTAACGTTCGTCTACGAGCAGTACTTC

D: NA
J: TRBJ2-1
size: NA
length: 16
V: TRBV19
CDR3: CASTKGGSSSYNEQFF
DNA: TGTGCCAGTACCAAGGGGGGGAGCAGCTCCTACAATGAGCAGTTCTTC

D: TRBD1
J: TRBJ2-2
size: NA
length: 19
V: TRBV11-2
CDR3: CASSLGGRQGASLTGELFF
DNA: TGTGCCAGCAGCTTAGGGGGTAGACAGGGGGCGTCGCTCACCGGGGAGCTGTTTTTT

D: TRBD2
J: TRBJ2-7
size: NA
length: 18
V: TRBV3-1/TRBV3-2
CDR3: CASSQGPGLAGKLYEQYF
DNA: TGTGCCAGCAGCCAAGGGCCGGGACTAGCGGGAAAACTCTACGAGCAGTACTTC

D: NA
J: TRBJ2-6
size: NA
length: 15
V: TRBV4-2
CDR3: CASSDSPSGANVLTF
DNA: TGTGCCAGCAGCGACAGCCCCTCTGGGGCCAACGTCCTGACTTTC

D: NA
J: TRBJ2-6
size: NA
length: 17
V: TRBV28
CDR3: CASSLGLSYSGANVLTF
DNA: TGTGCCAGCAGTTTGGGACTCTCATACTCTGGGGCCAACGTCCTGACTTTC

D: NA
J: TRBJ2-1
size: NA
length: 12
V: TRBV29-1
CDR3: CSVGAGPAEQFF
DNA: TGCAGCGTTGGCGCTGGGCCCGCTGAGCAGTTCTTC

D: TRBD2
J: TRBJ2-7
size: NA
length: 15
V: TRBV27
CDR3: CASSKGLTGTYEQYF
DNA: TGTGCCAGCAGTAAGGGACTAACGGGTACCTACGAGCAGTACTTC

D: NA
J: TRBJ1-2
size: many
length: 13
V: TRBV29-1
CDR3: CSAGGRPTDGYTF
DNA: TGCAGCGCCGGCGGCAGGCCTACGGATGGCTACACCTTC

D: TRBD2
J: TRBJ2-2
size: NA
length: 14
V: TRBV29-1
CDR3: CSGLAGGFSGELFF
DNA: TGCAGTGGACTAGCGGGAGGGTTTTCCGGGGAGCTGTTTTTT

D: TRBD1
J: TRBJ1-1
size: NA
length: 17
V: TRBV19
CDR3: CASRDRVSSGGNTEAFF
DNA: TGTGCCAGCCGGGACAGGGTTTCAAGTGGGGGAAACACTGAAGCTTTCTTT

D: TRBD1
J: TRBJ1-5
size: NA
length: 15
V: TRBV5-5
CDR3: CASSPGTGDGQPQHF
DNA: TGTGCCAGCAGTCCAGGGACAGGGGACGGTCAGCCCCAGCATTTT

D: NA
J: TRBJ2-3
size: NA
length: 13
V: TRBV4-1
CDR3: CASSRLNTDTQYF
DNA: TGCGCCAGCAGCCGACTCAACACAGATACGCAGTATTTT

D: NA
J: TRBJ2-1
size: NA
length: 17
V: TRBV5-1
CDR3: CASSLVPQGYSYNEQFF
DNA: TGCGCCAGCAGCTTGGTCCCACAGGGCTATTCCTACAATGAGCAGTTCTTC

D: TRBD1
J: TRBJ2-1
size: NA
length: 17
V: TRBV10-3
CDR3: CAISERQGASAHNEQFF
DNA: TGTGCCATCAGTGAGAGACAGGGGGCGAGTGCGCACAATGAGCAGTTCTTC

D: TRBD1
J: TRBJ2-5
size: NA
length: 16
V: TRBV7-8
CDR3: CASSLVRDRGLKTQYF
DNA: TGTGCCAGCAGCTTAGTCCGGGACAGGGGCCTGAAGACCCAGTACTTC

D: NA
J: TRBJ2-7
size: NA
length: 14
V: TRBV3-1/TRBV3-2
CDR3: CASSQTRVAVEQYF
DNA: TGTGCCAGCAGCCAAACTAGGGTCGCCGTCGAGCAGTACTTC

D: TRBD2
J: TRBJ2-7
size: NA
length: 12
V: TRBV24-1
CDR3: CATSTSGYEQYF
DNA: TGTGCCACCAGTACTAGCGGCTACGAGCAGTACTTC

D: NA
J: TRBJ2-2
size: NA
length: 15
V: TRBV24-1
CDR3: CATSDLSGSAGELFF
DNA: TGTGCCACCAGTGATTTGTCGGGGTCGGCCGGGGAGCTGTTTTTT

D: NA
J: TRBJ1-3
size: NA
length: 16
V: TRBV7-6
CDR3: CASSLELSGTGNTIYF
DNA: TGTGCCAGCAGCTTAGAGTTATCGGGGACTGGAAACACCATATATTTT

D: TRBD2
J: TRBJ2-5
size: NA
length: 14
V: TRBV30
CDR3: CAWSVGLAGETQYF
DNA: TGTGCCTGGAGTGTAGGACTAGCGGGAGAGACCCAGTACTTC

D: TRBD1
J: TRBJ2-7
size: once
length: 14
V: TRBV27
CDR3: CASRDNRGPYEQYF
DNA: TGTGCCAGCAGAGATAACAGGGGTCCCTACGAGCAGTACTTC

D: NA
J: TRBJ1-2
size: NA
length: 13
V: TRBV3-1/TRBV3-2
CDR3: CASSPTARNGYTF
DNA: TGTGCCAGCAGCCCCACAGCACGAAATGGCTACACCTTC

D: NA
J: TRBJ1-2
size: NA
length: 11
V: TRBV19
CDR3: CASSIGYGYTF
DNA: TGTGCCAGTAGTATCGGGTATGGCTACACCTTC

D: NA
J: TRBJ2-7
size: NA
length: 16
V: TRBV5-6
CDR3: CASSLGTGNLGLEQYF
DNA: TGTGCCAGCAGCTTGGGAACCGGGAACTTAGGCTTAGAGCAGTACTTC

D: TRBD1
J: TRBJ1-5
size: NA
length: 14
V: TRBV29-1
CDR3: CSVGQGRGNQPQHF
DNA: TGCAGCGTCGGACAGGGTCGGGGCAATCAGCCCCAGCATTTT

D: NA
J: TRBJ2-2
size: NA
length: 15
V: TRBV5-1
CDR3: CASSLDSLATGELFF
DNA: TGCGCCAGCAGCCTGGACTCCCTCGCTACCGGGGAGCTGTTTTTT

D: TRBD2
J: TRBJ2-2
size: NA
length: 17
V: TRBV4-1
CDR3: CASSLIAGGFRTGELFF
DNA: TGCGCCAGCAGCCTTATAGCGGGAGGGTTCAGAACCGGGGAGCTGTTTTTT

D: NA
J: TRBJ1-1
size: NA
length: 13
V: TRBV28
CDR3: CASSPLTDLEAFF
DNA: TGTGCCAGCAGTCCGCTGACAGACCTTGAAGCTTTCTTT

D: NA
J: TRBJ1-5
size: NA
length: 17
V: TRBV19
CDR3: CASSILVSDSNDQPQHF
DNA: TGTGCCAGTAGTATCTTGGTCTCGGACAGTAACGATCAGCCCCAGCATTTT

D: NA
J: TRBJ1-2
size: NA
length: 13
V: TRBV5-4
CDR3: CASSFRAGDGYTF
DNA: TGTGCCAGCAGCTTTCGGGCAGGGGATGGCTACACCTTC

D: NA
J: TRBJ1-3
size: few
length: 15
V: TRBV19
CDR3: CASSPRQSSGNTIYF
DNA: TGTGCCAGTAGTCCCCGACAGAGCTCTGGAAACACCATATATTTT

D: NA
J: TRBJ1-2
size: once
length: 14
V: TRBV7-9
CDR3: CASSLVELSYGYTF
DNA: TGTGCCAGCAGCTTAGTGGAGCTATCCTATGGCTACACCTTC